This record concerns one T cell receptor (beta chain) sequence. Produced via immunoSEQ multiplex PCR; TCRdb's table is partial and in-frame only. Of 58,000 or so clones in the sample, approximately 62% were seen once. This sample is part of a study of cytotoxic CD8 clonotypes in ibrutinib-treated CLL. The CDR3 has 12 amino acids. Trimming pared 6 bases from V and 8 bases from J, leaving 10 bases between. Germline V lookup: CDR1 MNHEY, CDR2 SVGAGI. The TCR comes from a human donor with chronic lymphocytic leukemia. This specimen consisted of PBMCs, obtained after 12 months of ibrutinib treatment. V and J are TRBV6-5 and TRBJ2-2; D uncertain. Written as DNA, the CDR3 is TGTGCCAGCAGCCCCACAACTGGGGAGCTGTTTTTT. Its protein product is CASSPTTGELFF.